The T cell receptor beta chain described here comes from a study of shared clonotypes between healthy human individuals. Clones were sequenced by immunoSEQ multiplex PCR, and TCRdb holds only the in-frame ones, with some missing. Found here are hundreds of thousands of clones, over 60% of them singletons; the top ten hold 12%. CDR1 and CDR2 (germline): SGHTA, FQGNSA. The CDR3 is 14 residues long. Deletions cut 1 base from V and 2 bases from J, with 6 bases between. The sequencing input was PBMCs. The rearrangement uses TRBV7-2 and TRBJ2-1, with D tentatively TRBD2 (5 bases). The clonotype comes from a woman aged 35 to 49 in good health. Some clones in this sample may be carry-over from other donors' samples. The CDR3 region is CASSLGGTYNEQFF. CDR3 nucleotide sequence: TGTGCCAGCAGCTTAGGAGGGACCTACAATGAGCAGTTCTTC.